This TCR beta chain was obtained from a study of T cell repertoires in cytomegalovirus infection. As for the study in general: TCR beta signatures that were public indicated CMV infection and matching HLA type.

Study-wide findings and caveats: Carriers of CMV plus the relevant HLA were identified by cumulative public TCR beta family frequency. Dominating the ex vivo response were HLA-C-restricted CMV-specific TCR beta clonotypes.

This clonotype was picked up a small number of times. Its matching antigen is unknown. TCRdb reprocessed the reads with MiXCR, giving one entry per CDR3 protein. The sample includes about 85,000 distinct CDR3 sequences, 40% to 50% of them seen just once. The sequence came from a human donor in good health (CMV status not recorded). Some clones in this sample may be carry-over from other donors' samples. The input for sequencing was CD8+ T cells from cultured PBMCs, taken from culture after CMV antigen stimulation.

DNA for the CDR3: TGTGCCAGCAGTTTCAACTCTGGAAACACCATATATTTT. This translates into CASSFNSGNTIYF. The chain is built from TRBV27 and TRBJ1-3; D is unresolved. CDR3 length: 13 residues. Germline loops: CDR1 MNHEY, CDR2 SMNVEV (reference sequence). The V and J ends lost 3 bases and 0 bases respectively, with 3 bases between them.